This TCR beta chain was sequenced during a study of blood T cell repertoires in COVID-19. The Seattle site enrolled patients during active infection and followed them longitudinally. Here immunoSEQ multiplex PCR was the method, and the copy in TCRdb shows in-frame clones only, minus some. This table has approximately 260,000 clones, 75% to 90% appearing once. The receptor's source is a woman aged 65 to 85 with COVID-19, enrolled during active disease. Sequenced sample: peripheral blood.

This CDR3 reads CASSLAKQAISYNEQFF. CDR3 bases: TGTGCCAGCAGCTTAGCAAAACAGGCGATTTCCTACAATGAGCAGTTCTTC. This chain uses TRBV7-9 with TRBJ2-1; tentatively, D is TRBD1 (5 bases). CDR1 is SEHNR and CDR2 is FQNEAQ in the germline V gene (reference sequence). This CDR3 spans 17 amino acids. Deletions cut 0 bases from V and 1 base from J, with 13 bases between.